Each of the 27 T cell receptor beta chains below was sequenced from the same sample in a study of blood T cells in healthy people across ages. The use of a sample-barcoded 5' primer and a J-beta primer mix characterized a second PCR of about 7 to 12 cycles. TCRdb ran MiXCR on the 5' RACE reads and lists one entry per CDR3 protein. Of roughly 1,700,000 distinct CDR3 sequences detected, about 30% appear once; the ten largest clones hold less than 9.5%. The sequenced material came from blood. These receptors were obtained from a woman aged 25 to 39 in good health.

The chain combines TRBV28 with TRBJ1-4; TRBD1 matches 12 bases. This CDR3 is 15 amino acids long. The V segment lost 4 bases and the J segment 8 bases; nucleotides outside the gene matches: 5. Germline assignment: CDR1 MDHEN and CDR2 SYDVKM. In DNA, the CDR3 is TGTGCCAGCAGTTGGGACAGGGGGCGGTTCGAAAAACTGTTTTTT. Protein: CASSWDRGRFEKLFF.

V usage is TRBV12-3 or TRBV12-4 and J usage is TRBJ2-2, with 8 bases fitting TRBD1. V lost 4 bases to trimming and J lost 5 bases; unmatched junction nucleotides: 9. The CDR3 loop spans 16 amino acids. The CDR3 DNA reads TGTGCCAGCAGTTCCCCGACAGGGGCGTTAACCGGGGAGCTGTTTTTT. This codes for CASSSPTGALTGELFF.

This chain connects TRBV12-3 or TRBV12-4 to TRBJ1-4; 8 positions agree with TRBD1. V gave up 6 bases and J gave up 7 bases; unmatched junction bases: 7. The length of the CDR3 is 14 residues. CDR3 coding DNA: TGTGCCAGCAGGTCCGACAGGGGTGGTGAAAAACTGTTTTTT. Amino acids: CASRSDRGGEKLFF.

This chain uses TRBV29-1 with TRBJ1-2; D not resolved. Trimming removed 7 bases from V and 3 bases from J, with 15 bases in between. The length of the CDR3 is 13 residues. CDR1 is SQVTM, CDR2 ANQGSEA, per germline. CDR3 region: CSAPSVHHYGYTF. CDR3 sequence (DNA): TGCAGCGCCCCGTCAGTGCACCACTATGGCTACACCTTC.

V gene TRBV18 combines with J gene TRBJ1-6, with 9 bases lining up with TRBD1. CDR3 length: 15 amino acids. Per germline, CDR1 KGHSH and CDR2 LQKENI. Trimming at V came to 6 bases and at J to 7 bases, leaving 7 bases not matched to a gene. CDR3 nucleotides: TGTGCCAGCTCGGACAGGGGACAAGGAAATTCACCCCTCCACTTT. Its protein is CASSDRGQGNSPLHF. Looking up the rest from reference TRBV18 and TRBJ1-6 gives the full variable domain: NAGVMQNPRHLVRRRGQEARLRCSPMKGHSHVYWYRQLPEEGLKFMVYLQKENIIDESGMPKERFSAEFPKEGPSILRIQQVVRGDSAAYFCASSDRGQGNSPLHFGNGTRLTVT.

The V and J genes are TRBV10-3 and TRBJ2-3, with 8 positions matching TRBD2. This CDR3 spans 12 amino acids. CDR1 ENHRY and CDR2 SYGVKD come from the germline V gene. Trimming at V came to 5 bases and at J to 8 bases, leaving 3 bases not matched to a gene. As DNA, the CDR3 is TGTGCCATCAGTACCGGGGGGGGTACGCAGTATTTT. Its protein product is CAISTGGGTQYF.

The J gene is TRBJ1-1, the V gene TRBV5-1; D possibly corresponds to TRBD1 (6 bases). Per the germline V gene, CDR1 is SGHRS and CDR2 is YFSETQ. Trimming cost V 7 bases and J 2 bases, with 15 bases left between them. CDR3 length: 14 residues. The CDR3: CASGDGTPNTEAFF. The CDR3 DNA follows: TGCGCCAGCGGCGACGGGACACCTAACACTGAAGCTTTCTTT.

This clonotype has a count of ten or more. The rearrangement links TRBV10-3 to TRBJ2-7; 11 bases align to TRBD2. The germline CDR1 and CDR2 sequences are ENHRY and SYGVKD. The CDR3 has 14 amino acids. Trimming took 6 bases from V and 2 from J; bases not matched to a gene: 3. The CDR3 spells CAIRGTSGTYEQYF. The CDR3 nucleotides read TGTGCCATCAGAGGGACTAGCGGCACCTACGAGCAGTACTTC.

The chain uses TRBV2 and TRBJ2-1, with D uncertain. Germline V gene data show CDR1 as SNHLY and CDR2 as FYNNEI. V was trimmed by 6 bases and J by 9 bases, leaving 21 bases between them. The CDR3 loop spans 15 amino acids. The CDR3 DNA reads TGTGCCAGCAGCAATTTAGGAGCAGCCCCCGGTGAGCAGTTCTTC. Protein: CASSNLGAAPGEQFF.

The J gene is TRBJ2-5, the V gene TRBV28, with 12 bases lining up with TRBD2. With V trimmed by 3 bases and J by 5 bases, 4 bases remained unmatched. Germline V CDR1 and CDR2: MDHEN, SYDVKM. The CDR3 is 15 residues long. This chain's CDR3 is CASSLSSGRVETQYF. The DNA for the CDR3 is TGTGCCAGCAGTTTGTCTAGCGGGAGGGTGGAGACCCAGTACTTC.

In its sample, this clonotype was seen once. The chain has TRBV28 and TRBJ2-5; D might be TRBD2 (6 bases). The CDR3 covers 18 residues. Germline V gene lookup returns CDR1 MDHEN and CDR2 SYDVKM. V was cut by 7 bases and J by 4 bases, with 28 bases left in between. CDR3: CASTGPSESSSVGETQYF. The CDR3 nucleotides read TGTGCCAGCACCGGCCCCTCAGAAAGTTCTAGCGTCGGAGAGACCCAGTACTTC.

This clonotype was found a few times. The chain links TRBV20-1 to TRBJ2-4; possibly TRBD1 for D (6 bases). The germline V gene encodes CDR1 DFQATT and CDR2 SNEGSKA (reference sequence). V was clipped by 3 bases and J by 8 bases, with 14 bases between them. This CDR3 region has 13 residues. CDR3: CSARYTGMDIQYF. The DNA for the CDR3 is TGCAGTGCTAGGTACACAGGGATGGACATTCAGTACTTC.

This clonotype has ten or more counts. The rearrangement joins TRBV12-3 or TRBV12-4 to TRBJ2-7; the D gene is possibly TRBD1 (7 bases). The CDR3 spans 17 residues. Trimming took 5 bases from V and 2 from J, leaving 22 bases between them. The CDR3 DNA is TGTGCCAGCAGTGGGGACCCCGCCAGGGGGGACCCCTACGAGCAGTACTTC. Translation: CASSGDPARGDPYEQYF.

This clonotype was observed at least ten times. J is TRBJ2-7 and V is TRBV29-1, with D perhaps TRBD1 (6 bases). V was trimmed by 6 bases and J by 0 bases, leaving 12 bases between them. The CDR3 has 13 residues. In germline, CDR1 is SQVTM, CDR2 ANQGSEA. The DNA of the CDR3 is TGCAGCGTCCGGGACACCACCTCCTACGAGCAGTACTTC. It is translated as CSVRDTTSYEQYF.

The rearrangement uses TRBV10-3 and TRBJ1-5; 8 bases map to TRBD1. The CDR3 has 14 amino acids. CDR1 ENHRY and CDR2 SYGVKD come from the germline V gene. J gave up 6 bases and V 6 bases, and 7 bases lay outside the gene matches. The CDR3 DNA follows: TGTGCCATCAGCCGGACAGGGAATGGTCAGCCCCAGCATTTT. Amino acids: CAISRTGNGQPQHF.

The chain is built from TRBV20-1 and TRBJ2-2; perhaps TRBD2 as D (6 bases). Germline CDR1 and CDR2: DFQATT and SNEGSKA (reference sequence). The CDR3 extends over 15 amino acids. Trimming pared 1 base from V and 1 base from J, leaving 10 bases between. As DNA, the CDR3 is TGCAGTGCTAGAGTAGCGGCCCAGAACACCGGGGAGCTGTTTTTT. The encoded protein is CSARVAAQNTGELFF.

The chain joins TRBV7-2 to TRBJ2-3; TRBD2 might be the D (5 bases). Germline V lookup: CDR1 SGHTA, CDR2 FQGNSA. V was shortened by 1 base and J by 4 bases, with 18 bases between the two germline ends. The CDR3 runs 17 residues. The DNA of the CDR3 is TGTGCCAGCAGCTTAGACCTTTTCCCCACGAGGGCAGATACGCAGTATTTT. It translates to CASSLDLFPTRADTQYF.

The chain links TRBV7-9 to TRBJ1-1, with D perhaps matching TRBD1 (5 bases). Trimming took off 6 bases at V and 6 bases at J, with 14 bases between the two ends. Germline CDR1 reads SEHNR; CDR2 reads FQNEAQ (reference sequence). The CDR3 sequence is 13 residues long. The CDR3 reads CASRYSGYAEAFF. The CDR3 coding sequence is TGTGCCAGCAGGTATTCAGGGTACGCTGAAGCTTTCTTT.

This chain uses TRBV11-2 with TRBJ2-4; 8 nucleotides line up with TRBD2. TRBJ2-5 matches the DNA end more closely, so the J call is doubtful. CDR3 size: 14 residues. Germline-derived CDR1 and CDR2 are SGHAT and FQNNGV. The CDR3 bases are TGTGCCAGCAGCTTCGGGAGGGAGAAAGAGACCCAGTACTTC. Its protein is CASSFGREKETQYF.

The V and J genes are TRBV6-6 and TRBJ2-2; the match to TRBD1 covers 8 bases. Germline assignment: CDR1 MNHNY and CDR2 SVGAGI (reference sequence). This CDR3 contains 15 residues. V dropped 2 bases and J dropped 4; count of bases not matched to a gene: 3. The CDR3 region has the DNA TGTGCCAGCAGTTACAGGGACAGGAGCACCGGGGAGCTGTTTTTT. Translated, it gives CASSYRDRSTGELFF.

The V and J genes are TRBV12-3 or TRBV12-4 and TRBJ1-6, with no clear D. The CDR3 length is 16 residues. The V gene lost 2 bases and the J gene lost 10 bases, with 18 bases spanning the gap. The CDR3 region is CASSLQATNGKSPLHF. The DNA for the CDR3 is TGTGCCAGCAGTTTACAGGCAACGAATGGAAAATCACCCCTCCACTTT.

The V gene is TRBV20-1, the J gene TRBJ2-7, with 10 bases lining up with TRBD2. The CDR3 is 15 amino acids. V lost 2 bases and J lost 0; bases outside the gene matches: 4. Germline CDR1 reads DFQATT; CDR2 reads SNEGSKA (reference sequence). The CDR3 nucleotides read TGCAGTGCTAGATCCGGGACTAGCGACTCCTACGAGCAGTACTTC. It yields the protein CSARSGTSDSYEQYF.

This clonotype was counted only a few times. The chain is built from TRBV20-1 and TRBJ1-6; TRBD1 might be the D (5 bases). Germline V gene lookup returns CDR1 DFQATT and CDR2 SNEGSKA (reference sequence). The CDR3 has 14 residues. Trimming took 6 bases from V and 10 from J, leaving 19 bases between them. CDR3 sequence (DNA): TGCAGTGCAGGGGAGGGGATAGGATCCTCACCCCTCCACTTT. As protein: CSAGEGIGSSPLHF.

CDR3 sequence reads: CSARDRLAGGSQTQYF. CDR3 DNA: TGCAGTGCTAGAGATCGGTTAGCGGGGGGGAGCCAGACCCAGTACTTC. The J gene is TRBJ2-5, the V gene TRBV20-1, with TRBD2 identical over 11 bases. Germline CDR1 DFQATT, CDR2 SNEGSKA (reference sequence). V dropped 0 bases and J dropped 6; count of bases not matched to a gene: 9. The CDR3 totals 16 residues.

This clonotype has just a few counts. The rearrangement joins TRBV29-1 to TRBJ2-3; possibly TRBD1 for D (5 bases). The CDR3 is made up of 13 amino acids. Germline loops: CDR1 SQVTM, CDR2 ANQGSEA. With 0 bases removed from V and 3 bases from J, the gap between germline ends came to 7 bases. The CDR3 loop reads CSVEDQGTDTQYF. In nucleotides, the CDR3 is TGCAGCGTTGAAGACCAGGGTACAGATACGCAGTATTTT.

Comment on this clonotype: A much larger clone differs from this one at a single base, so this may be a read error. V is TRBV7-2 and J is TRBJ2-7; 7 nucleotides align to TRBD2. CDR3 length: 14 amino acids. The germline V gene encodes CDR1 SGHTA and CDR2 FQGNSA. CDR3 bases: TGTGCCGGCAGCTTCCCGGCGGGAGCGACCGAGCAGTACTTC. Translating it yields CAGSFPAGATEQYF.

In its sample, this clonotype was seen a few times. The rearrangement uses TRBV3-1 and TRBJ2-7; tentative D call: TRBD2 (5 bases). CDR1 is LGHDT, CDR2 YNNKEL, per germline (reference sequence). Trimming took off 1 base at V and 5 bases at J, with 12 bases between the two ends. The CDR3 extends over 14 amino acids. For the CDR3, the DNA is TGTGCCAGCAGCCAAGGTTCCCTCGGGGACGAGCAGTACTTC. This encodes CASSQGSLGDEQYF.